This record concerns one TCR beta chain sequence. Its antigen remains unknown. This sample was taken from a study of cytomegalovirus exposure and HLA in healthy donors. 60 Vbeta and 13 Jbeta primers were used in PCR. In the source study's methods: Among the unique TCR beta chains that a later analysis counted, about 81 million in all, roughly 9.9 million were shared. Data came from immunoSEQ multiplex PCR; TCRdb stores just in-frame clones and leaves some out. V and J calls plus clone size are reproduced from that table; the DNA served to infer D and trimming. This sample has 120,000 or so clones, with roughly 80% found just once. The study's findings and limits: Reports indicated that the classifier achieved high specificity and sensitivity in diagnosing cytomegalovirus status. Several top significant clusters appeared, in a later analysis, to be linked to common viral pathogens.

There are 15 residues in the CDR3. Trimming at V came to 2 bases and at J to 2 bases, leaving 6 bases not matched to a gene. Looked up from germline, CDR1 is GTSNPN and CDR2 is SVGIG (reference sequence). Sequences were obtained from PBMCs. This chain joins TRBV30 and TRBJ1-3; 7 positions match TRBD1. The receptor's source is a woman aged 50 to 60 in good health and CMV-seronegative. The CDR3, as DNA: TGTGCCTGGAGTTCGGACAGGCTCCCTGGAAACACCATATATTTT. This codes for CAWSSDRLPGNTIYF.